This TCR beta chain was found in a study of T cell responses to AZD1222 COVID-19 vaccine. The V gene lost 7 bases and the J gene lost 5 bases, with 17 bases spanning the gap. The CDR3 covers 14 residues. Germline CDR1 SGHRS, CDR2 YFSETQ. This table comes from immunoSEQ multiplex PCR, and its TCRdb copy is limited to in-frame clones, with some not included. The sample lists around 100,000 clones; approximately 89% were seen once. The clonotype was recovered from an adult in good health. The sequencing used peripheral blood, collected on day 0 of MenACWY control vaccination. The J gene is TRBJ2-3, the V gene TRBV5-1; D is possibly TRBD1 or TRBD2 (6 bases each). The CDR3 DNA is TGCGCCAGCTACCGGGACACGGGAGTAGATACGCAGTATTTT. Protein sequence: CASYRDTGVDTQYF.